The 19 T cell receptor beta chains in this list originate from one sample, sequenced in a study of blood T cell repertoires in COVID-19 (dated by TCRdb to 2020 to 2021). Libraries came from the immunoSEQ multiplex PCR assay. TCRdb re-hosts the immuneACCESS table, in-frame sequences only. Its copies lack some clones; in the studies checked, an unresolved V gene accounts for under half of them, and the cause for the rest is not known. This sample comprises under 250,000 clones, 82% of them detected only once. Less than 6% of the sample lies in the top ten. Material for sequencing was peripheral blood. The receptors derive from a woman aged 70-85 years with COVID-19, enrolled during active disease.

Concerning this clone: The same CDR3 arises from other DNA sequences in this sample as well. J is TRBJ2-7 and V is TRBV18; 8 bases are shared with TRBD2. Germline trimming cut 2 bases from V and 4 bases from J; bases unmatched to any gene: 4. The CDR3 is 14 residues long. Germline-derived CDR1 and CDR2 are KGHSH and LQKENI. The CDR3 spells CASSPGTSGYEQYF. The CDR3 DNA reads TGTGCCAGCTCACCAGGAACTAGCGGATACGAGCAGTACTTC.

The chain uses TRBV6-2 or TRBV6-3 and TRBJ1-6; tentatively, D is TRBD1 (6 bases). V shed 4 bases and J shed 8 bases, with 24 bases lying between them. This CDR3 is built from 18 residues. Germline lookup yields CDR1 MNHEY and CDR2 SVGEGT. CDR3 in DNA: TGTGCCAGCAGTTTCACCCCGGACAGTAGACTCTTCGATTCACCCCTCCACTTT. Translating it yields CASSFTPDSRLFDSPLHF.

The J gene is TRBJ2-1, the V gene TRBV9; tentative D call: TRBD1 (6 bases). CDR3 size: 16 residues. Germline V gives CDR1 SGDLS, CDR2 YYNGEE. Trimming took off 3 bases at V and 4 bases at J, with 17 bases between the two ends. Here the CDR3 DNA reads TGTGCCAGCAGCGGGAAGGGGGACGGTGGATACAATGAGCAGTTCTTC. This encodes CASSGKGDGGYNEQFF.

The rearrangement links TRBV19 to TRBJ1-1, with unresolved D. The CDR3 length is 16 residues. With 3 bases removed from V and 10 bases from J, the gap between germline ends came to 24 bases. Germline CDR1 LNHDA, CDR2 SQIVND (reference sequence). CDR3: CASSMGGSSQIPGAFF. The CDR3 coding sequence is TGTGCCAGTAGTATGGGAGGTTCTTCTCAAATCCCAGGAGCTTTCTTT.

The chain recombines TRBV19 with TRBJ2-1; weak D call: TRBD1 (5 bases). Trimming cost V 3 bases and J 1 base, with 13 bases left between them. Germline V lookup: CDR1 LNHDA, CDR2 SQIVND (reference sequence). The CDR3 runs to 16 residues. The CDR3 here is CASSINQGPSYNEQFF. The CDR3 DNA sequence: TGTGCCAGTAGTATTAACCAGGGCCCTTCCTACAATGAGCAGTTCTTC.

J is TRBJ2-2 and V is TRBV11-2; the match to TRBD1 covers 8 bases. The CDR3 covers 18 residues. The junction had 18 bases not matched to a gene; V was cut back by 5 bases and J by 7 bases. Germline loops: CDR1 SGHAT, CDR2 FQNNGV. The CDR3 DNA follows: TGTGCCAGCAGCGCATCCTTGGGACAGGCGATAGGTGGCGGGGAGCTGTTTTTT. It codes for CASSASLGQAIGGGELFF. Full variable domain (outside the CDR3, taken from reference TRBV11-2 and TRBJ2-2): EAGVAQSPRYKIIEKRQSVAFWCNPISGHATLYWYQQILGQGPKLLIQFQNNGVVDDSQLPKDRFSAERLKGVDSTLKIQPAKLEDSAVYLCASSASLGQAIGGGELFFGEGSRLTVL.

The chain links TRBV18 to TRBJ1-2; a weak D match, TRBD1 (6 bases). This CDR3 is built from 14 residues. CDR1 KGHSH and CDR2 LQKENI come from the germline V gene. Trimming removed 1 base at V and 4 bases at J, with 10 bases between. CDR3 sequence: CASSPQETGYGYTF. The CDR3 coding sequence is TGTGCCAGCTCACCACAAGAGACAGGCTATGGCTACACCTTC.

The CDR3 loop is CASSPGSTDSNQPQHF. The CDR3 nucleotides read TGTGCCAGCAGCCCCGGATCGACAGATAGCAATCAGCCCCAGCATTTT. The chain carries TRBV7-2 and TRBJ1-5; TRBD1 is a possible D gene (5 bases). CDR3 length: 16 residues. Germline CDR1 and CDR2: SGHTA and FQGNSA. Trimming removed 5 bases at V and 0 bases at J, with 14 bases between.

This chain joins TRBV15 and TRBJ1-2; possible D gene TRBD1, 5 bases. Germline CDR1 reads LNHNV; CDR2 reads YYDKDF (reference sequence). CDR3 length: 16 residues. The V gene lost 3 bases and the J gene lost 1 base, with 15 bases spanning the gap. CDR3 DNA: TGTGCCACCAGCAGTGGAATAACGACAGTTAACTATGGCTACACCTTC. It encodes CATSSGITTVNYGYTF.

The rearrangement links TRBV24-1 to TRBJ2-5, with TRBD1 identical over 7 bases. The germline V gene has CDR1 KGHDR and CDR2 SFDVKD. The CDR3 loop spans 14 amino acids. The junction had 7 bases not matched to a gene; V was cut back by 5 bases and J by 5 bases. CDR3 amino acids: CATSVTGAPETQYF. For the CDR3, the DNA is TGTGCCACCAGTGTCACAGGGGCGCCGGAGACCCAGTACTTC.

The V gene is TRBV18, the J gene TRBJ2-1, with a weak D call TRBD2 (5 bases). The CDR3 spans 16 residues. Germline assignment: CDR1 KGHSH and CDR2 LQKENI. With 0 bases removed from V and 0 bases from J, the gap between germline ends came to 9 bases. The CDR3, as DNA: TGTGCCAGCTCACCACCGAAAAGCGGCTCCTACAATGAGCAGTTCTTC. Its protein is CASSPPKSGSYNEQFF.

There are many counts of this clone. This sequence joins TRBV4-2 and TRBJ2-6; 8 bases fit TRBD1. The ends lost 1 base at V and 1 base at J; junction bases unmatched: 12. This CDR3 is 20 amino acids long. Germline V lookup: CDR1 LGHNA, CDR2 YNFKEQ. The CDR3 DNA sequence: TGTGCCAGCAGCCAAGTCGGACAGGGCTACTTTACGTCTGGGGCCAACGTCCTGACTTTC. Its translation: CASSQVGQGYFTSGANVLTF.

The V and J genes are TRBV12-5 and TRBJ2-1; 9 positions match TRBD2. V lost 3 bases to trimming and J lost 6 bases; unmatched junction nucleotides: 12. The CDR3 runs to 17 residues. The germline CDR1 and CDR2 sequences are LGHNT and FRNRAP. This CDR3 is CASGFTLAGAPLNEQFF. The CDR3 nucleotides are TGTGCTAGTGGTTTCACGTTAGCGGGAGCCCCCCTCAATGAGCAGTTCTTC.

The chain employs TRBV18 and TRBJ2-7; possibly TRBD2 for D (7 bases). V shed 3 bases and J shed 2 bases, with 23 bases lying between them. The CDR3 contains 18 residues. CDR1 and CDR2 from the germline V gene are KGHSH and LQKENI. In nucleotides, the CDR3 is TGTGCCAGCTCACCTCTAGGGGGAGGGGCAGGGCCCACCTACGAGCAGTACTTC. Translation: CASSPLGGGAGPTYEQYF.

This rearrangement joins TRBV27 to TRBJ2-5; D possibly corresponds to TRBD1 (5 bases). Germline CDR1 MNHEY, CDR2 SMNVEV (reference sequence). The V gene lost 5 bases and the J gene lost 5 bases, with 12 bases spanning the gap. The CDR3 sequence is 13 residues long. The CDR3 DNA reads TGTGCCAGCAGTAGATGGGGCCGGGAGACCCAGTACTTC. It specifies CASSRWGRETQYF.

This clone was found a few times. The CDR3 region is CASSITADNEQFF. The CDR3 DNA follows: TGTGCCAGTAGTATAACGGCGGACAATGAGCAGTTCTTC. This chain joins TRBV19 and TRBJ2-1; D gene unclear. Germline lookup yields CDR1 LNHDA and CDR2 SQIVND (reference sequence). The V end lost 2 bases, the J end lost 5 bases, and 7 bases lay between the germline ends. The CDR3 is made up of 13 amino acids.

The chain recombines TRBV7-9 with TRBJ2-7; D perhaps matches TRBD1 (6 bases). V shed 3 bases and J shed 2 bases, with 14 bases lying between them. The CDR3 has 15 amino acids. Germline V gene lookup returns CDR1 SEHNR and CDR2 FQNEAQ (reference sequence). This CDR3 reads CASSFFTDSPYEQYF. Here the CDR3 DNA reads TGTGCCAGCAGCTTTTTCACGGACAGCCCCTACGAGCAGTACTTC. The complete variable domain, with remaining parts taken from reference TRBV7-9 and TRBJ2-7, reads DTGVSQNPRHKITKRGQNVTFRCDPISEHNRLYWYRQTLGQGPEFLTYFQNEAQLEKSRLLSDRFSAERPKGSFSTLEIQRTEQGDSAMYLCASSFFTDSPYEQYFGPGTRLTVT.

The CDR3 region has the DNA TGCGCCAGCAGCTTGTTGGCTGGGCACTACGAGCAGTACTTC. Translating gives CASSLLAGHYEQYF. The J gene is TRBJ2-7, the V gene TRBV5-1; D is uncertain. Germline CDR1 SGHRS, CDR2 YFSETQ. Trimming pared 1 base from V and 3 bases from J, leaving 11 bases between. This CDR3 comprises 14 residues.

The CDR3 coding sequence is TGTGCCAGCTCACCAAGTGGAGGGGGCATGGAGACCCAGTACTTC. Its translation: CASSPSGGGMETQYF. The chain joins TRBV18 to TRBJ2-5; tentatively, D is TRBD1 (7 bases). CDR3 length equals 15 residues. Germline CDR1 is KGHSH and CDR2 is LQKENI. V lost 2 bases and J lost 5, with 15 bases in between. Full variable domain (rest looked up from reference TRBV18 and TRBJ2-5): NAGVMQNPRHLVRRRGQEARLRCSPMKGHSHVYWYRQLPEEGLKFMVYLQKENIIDESGMPKERFSAEFPKEGPSILRIQQVVRGDSAAYFCASSPSGGGMETQYFGPGTRLLVL.